A single sample gave rise to the 9 T cell receptor beta chains below, sequenced in a study of spatial heterogeneity in lung cancer (dated by TCRdb to the late 2010s). The method was 5' RACE. Sequencing was performed on a NextSeq 500. TCRdb redid the processing of the public reads, applying fastp at Q25 and MiXCR, and retained in-frame beta chains. Rows with one shared CDR3 protein collapse into an entry with the most common genes and DNA. For this sample there are tens of thousands of distinct CDR3 sequences; 5.4% appear just once. The ten top clones hold roughly a quarter of the sample. The time point label of this sample denotes: blood at routine non-recurrence follow-up after resection. The sequences come from PBMCs, collected at follow-up. The receptors here all came from a female donor with early-stage non-small cell lung cancer.

This clonotype was seen many times. V is TRBV14 and J is TRBJ1-2; D uncertain. The CDR3 has 13 amino acids. The V end was cut by 0 bases, the J end by 4 bases, with 6 bases between. Germline values: CDR1 SGHDN, CDR2 FVKESK. The CDR3 sequence is CASSQEAAYGYTF. The DNA for the CDR3 is TGTGCCAGCAGCCAAGAAGCTGCCTATGGCTACACCTTC.

This clonotype occurred many times. The J gene is TRBJ2-7, the V gene TRBV20-1; maybe TRBD2 (5 bases). This CDR3 is 14 amino acids long. Trimming pared 6 bases from V and 0 bases from J, leaving 15 bases between. Germline-derived CDR1 and CDR2 are DFQATT and SNEGSKA (reference sequence). The CDR3 DNA reads TGCAGTGCAATCGCGGGCGCTAGCTCCTACGAGCAGTACTTC. Its protein product is CSAIAGASSYEQYF.

The chain couples TRBV20-1 to TRBJ2-1; 13 bases map to TRBD2. J lost 0 bases, V lost 5 bases, and 13 bases had no gene match. Per germline, CDR1 DFQATT and CDR2 SNEGSKA (reference sequence). The CDR3 covers 19 residues. The chain's CDR3 is CSAEGGQGLAGLSYNEQFF. The CDR3 DNA reads as TGCAGTGCTGAGGGGGGGCAGGGACTAGCGGGACTCTCCTACAATGAGCAGTTCTTC.

This clonotype has ten or more counts. V is TRBV12-3 or TRBV12-4 and J is TRBJ1-5; D gene unclear. The CDR3 spans 13 residues. Trimming took off 6 bases at V and 0 bases at J, with 6 bases between the two ends. CDR3 sequence: CASSTSSNQPQHF. DNA of the CDR3: TGTGCCAGCAGCACATCTAGCAATCAGCCCCAGCATTTT.

The chain uses TRBV24-1 and TRBJ2-4; TRBD1 matches 8 bases. Germline V gives CDR1 KGHDR, CDR2 SFDVKD. After removal of 9 bases from V and 0 bases from J, the junction contained 9 bases not matched to a gene. The CDR3 length is 16 residues. CDR3 nucleotide sequence: TGTGCCACCCGGATCGGACAGGGCCTAGCCAAAAACATTCAGTACTTC. It encodes CATRIGQGLAKNIQYF.

The V call is TRBV7-2, the J call TRBJ2-5; TRBD1 or TRBD2 may be the D gene (6 bases each). The CDR3 covers 15 residues. Trimming cost V 5 bases and J 2 bases, with 15 bases left between them. The V gene's germline CDR1 is SGHTA and CDR2 FQGNSA. DNA of the CDR3: TGTGCCAGCAGCCCCGTCCGGGGGCCTCAAGAGACCCAGTACTTC. Residues: CASSPVRGPQETQYF.

The count of this clonotype is one. The chain uses TRBV12-3 or TRBV12-4 and TRBJ2-7, with D maybe TRBD2 (6 bases). The CDR3 sequence is 15 residues long. V lost 6 bases to trimming and J lost 1 base, with 16 bases between them. The CDR3 protein is CASSSTRGNSYEQYF. For the CDR3, the DNA is TGTGCCAGCAGCTCTACACGGGGGAATTCCTACGAGCAGTACTTC.

Ten or more counts support this clonotype. The chain carries TRBV7-9 and TRBJ2-5; 9 nucleotides agree with TRBD1. This CDR3 contains 15 residues. After removal of 2 bases from V and 2 bases from J, the junction contained 3 bases not matched to a gene. Germline V CDR1 and CDR2: SEHNR, FQNEAQ (reference sequence). The CDR3 coding sequence is TGTGCCAGCAGCTTATCCGGGACAGGGCAAGAGACCCAGTACTTC. Protein product: CASSLSGTGQETQYF. Based on the CDR3 plus reference TRBV7-9 and TRBJ2-5, the full variable domain is DTGVSQNPRHKITKRGQNVTFRCDPISEHNRLYWYRQTLGQGPEFLTYFQNEAQLEKSRLLSDRFSAERPKGSFSTLEIQRTEQGDSAMYLCASSLSGTGQETQYFGPGTRLLVL.

The table lists this clonotype with many counts. V usage is TRBV6-2 or TRBV6-3 and J usage is TRBJ2-7; D not certain. Between the trimmed V and J ends, which lost 2 bases and 6 bases, there was a span of 14 bases. This CDR3 comprises 14 residues. Germline assignment: CDR1 MNHEY and CDR2 SVGEGT. CDR3 nucleotide sequence: TGTGCCAGCAGTTACGGATCATCTTTTGGCGAGCAGTACTTC. The encoded protein is CASSYGSSFGEQYF.